This T cell receptor (beta chain) was sequenced during a study of control samples from healthy donors and cancer patients. The V segment lost 1 base and the J segment 4 bases; nucleotides outside the gene matches: 7. Germline values: CDR1 LNHNV, CDR2 YYDKDF (reference sequence). There are 15 residues in the CDR3. Method: immunoSEQ multiplex PCR; TCRdb's copy keeps in-frame clones and lacks some. The repertoire holds some 150,000 clones, with around nine tenths as singletons. The material sequenced was blood. This sequence joins TRBV15 and TRBJ2-7, with 7 bases that match TRBD2. The receptor comes from a man aged 25-45 years in good health. CDR3 sequence: CATSRGAGVAYEQYF. The CDR3 coding sequence is TGTGCCACCAGCAGAGGTGCGGGGGTCGCTTACGAGCAGTACTTC.